This entry features one TCR beta chain sequence. Each CDR3 protein gets one entry after TCRdb re-called the 5' RACE reads with MiXCR. The sample shows about 83,000 distinct CDR3 sequences, under 11% of them seen only once. The sample is drawn from a study of early T cells in non-severe SARS-CoV-2 infection. The CDR3 contains 12 residues. V lost 2 bases to trimming and J lost 10 bases, with 9 bases between them. The germline gives CDR1 SGHTA, CDR2 FQGNSA. The J gene is TRBJ2-1, the V gene TRBV7-2; no definite D call. The source is an adult who was a healthcare worker with PCR-confirmed SARS-CoV-2 infection or an uninfected control (not recorded which). The sequenced sample was whole blood, obtained at baseline. The CDR3: CASSLSFDEQFF. The DNA for the CDR3 is TGTGCCAGCAGCTTATCGTTCGACGAGCAGTTCTTC.